A selection of T cell receptor beta chains follows, all from one sample in a study of regulatory T cells in long-lasting Graves disease. TCRdb re-derived calls from the multiplex PCR reads in MiXCR, one entry per CDR3 protein. The data show hundreds of thousands of distinct CDR3 sequences, with about 15% seen just once and approximately 12% held by the top ten. The same data also went into a second study, on T cells in Graves' hyperthyroidism and ophthalmopathy.

Sequenced material: peripheral blood mononuclear cells (PBMCs), taken at new diagnosis, from a patient treated with antithyroid drugs. The receptor set was obtained from a man aged 18 to 30 with Graves disease. Each CDR3 is given with its conserved first and last residue. D genes are given only for firm matches. Some rows mark clone size as missing; the rest say once, few, many or name a class of expanded clone.

D,size,J,V,CDR3,DNA
TRBD2,few,TRBJ2-2,TRBV19,CASRLLAGGGELFF,TGTGCCAGTAGGCTACTAGCGGGAGGCGGGGAGCTGTTTTTT
-,many,TRBJ1-1,TRBV11-1,CASSRWAGARNTEAFF,TGTGCCAGCAGCCGTTGGGCGGGGGCGCGGAACACTGAAGCTTTCTTT
-,many,TRBJ2-1,TRBV3-1,CASSPPMPGVNEQFF,TGTGCCAGCAGCCCCCCCATGCCGGGCGTCAATGAGCAGTTCTTC
-,many,TRBJ1-3,TRBV12-3/TRBV12-4,CASSLRGATGNTIYF,TGTGCCAGCAGTTTACGGGGGGCCACTGGAAACACCATATATTTT
TRBD1,few,TRBJ1-4,TRBV18,CASSPDTGGANEKLFF,TGTGCCAGCTCACCAGACACAGGGGGAGCTAATGAAAAACTGTTTTTT
-,-,TRBJ1-5,TRBV7-9,CASSLDSLGNQPQHF,TGTGCCAGCAGCCTAGACAGCTTGGGCAATCAGCCCCAGCATTTT
-,many,TRBJ1-1,TRBV11-2,CASSLGDNTEAFF,TGTGCCAGCAGCTTAGGGGATAACACTGAAGCTTTCTTT
TRBD2,many,TRBJ2-7,TRBV6-5,CASSYSTPGLAYEQYF,TGTGCCAGCAGTTACTCGACTCCGGGACTAGCCTACGAGCAGTACTTC
TRBD2,many,TRBJ2-1,TRBV18,CASSDSGTSYNEQFF,TGTGCCAGCAGTGATAGCGGGACCTCCTACAATGAGCAGTTCTTC
-,many,TRBJ2-7,TRBV10-3,CAISDHEGLGVYEQYF,TGTGCCATCAGTGATCATGAGGGATTAGGGGTCTACGAGCAGTACTTC
TRBD1,few,TRBJ2-1,TRBV7-9,CASTSGQGIYNEQFF,TGTGCCAGCACCTCGGGACAGGGTATTTACAATGAGCAGTTCTTC
TRBD2,-,TRBJ2-5,TRBV5-1,CASSHREGRAGETQYF,TGCGCCAGCAGCCACCGCGAGGGGAGGGCGGGGGAGACCCAGTACTTC
TRBD2,many,TRBJ2-7,TRBV5-1,CASVIAGVVNEQYF,TGCGCCAGCGTCATAGCGGGAGTCGTCAACGAGCAGTACTTC
TRBD1,-,TRBJ2-7,TRBV10-3,CATGQVSYEQYF,TGTGCCACCGGACAGGTCTCCTACGAGCAGTACTTC
-,many,TRBJ2-3,TRBV29-1,CSVGPQGATQYF,TGCAGCGTTGGACCCCAGGGAGCTACGCAGTATTTT
TRBD2,-,TRBJ2-1,TRBV7-9,CASTASGGYNEQFF,TGTGCCAGCACCGCTAGCGGGGGTTACAATGAGCAGTTCTTC
TRBD1,-,TRBJ2-1,TRBV27,CASSSRPPDRGGNEQFF,TGTGCCAGCAGTTCCCGCCCCCCGGACAGGGGAGGCAATGAGCAGTTCTTC
-,few,TRBJ1-5,TRBV19,CASSPRGGGNDQPQHF,TGTGCCAGTAGTCCCCGCGGCGGGGGGAACGATCAGCCCCAGCATTTT
TRBD1,-,TRBJ2-5,TRBV5-1,CASTLGTGRETQYF,TGCGCCAGCACGCTCGGGACAGGGAGGGAGACCCAGTACTTC
-,few,TRBJ1-6,TRBV27,CASSLSNLGDNSPLHF,TGTGCCAGCAGTTTATCGAATCTGGGAGATAATTCACCCCTCCACTTT
-,-,TRBJ1-1,TRBV6-1,CASSDPTEGGRFF,TGTGCCAGCAGTGACCCCACGGAAGGGGGGAGATTCTTT
-,many,TRBJ2-2,TRBV20-1,CSARADRSSNTGELFF,TGCAGTGCTAGAGCTGATAGGTCTAGCAACACCGGGGAGCTGTTTTTT
TRBD1,many,TRBJ1-1,TRBV30,CAWNPGTGGLNTEAFF,TGTGCCTGGAATCCCGGGACAGGGGGCCTGAACACTGAAGCTTTCTTT
TRBD2,many,TRBJ2-5,TRBV2,CASRYSAGVLKTQYF,TGTGCCAGCAGGTATTCAGCGGGAGTATTGAAGACCCAGTACTTC
TRBD2,-,TRBJ2-7,TRBV5-1,CASSPIGAGGYEQYF,TGCGCCAGCAGCCCCATAGGAGCGGGAGGGTACGAGCAGTACTTC
-,few,TRBJ1-6,TRBV2,CASSAGPASDSPLHF,TGTGCCAGCAGTGCAGGACCCGCGAGCGATTCACCCCTCCACTTT